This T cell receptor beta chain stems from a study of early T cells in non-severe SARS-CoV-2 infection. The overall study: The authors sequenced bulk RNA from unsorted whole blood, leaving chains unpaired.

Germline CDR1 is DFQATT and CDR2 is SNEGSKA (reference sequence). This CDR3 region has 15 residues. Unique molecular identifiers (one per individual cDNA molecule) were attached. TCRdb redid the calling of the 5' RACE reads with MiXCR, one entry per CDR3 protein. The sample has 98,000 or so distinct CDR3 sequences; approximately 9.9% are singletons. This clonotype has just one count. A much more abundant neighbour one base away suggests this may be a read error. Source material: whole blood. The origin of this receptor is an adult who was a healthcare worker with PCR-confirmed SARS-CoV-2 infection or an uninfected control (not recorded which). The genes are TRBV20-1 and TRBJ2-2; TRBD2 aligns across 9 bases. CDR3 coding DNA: TGCTGTGCTAGCGTGCTAGCGGGGTCGAGCGGGGAGCTGTTTTTT. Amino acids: CCASVLAGSSGELFF.